This T cell receptor (beta chain) is from a study of T cell repertoires in ileal Crohn's disease. Germline V lookup: CDR1 KGHSH, CDR2 LQKENI. The CDR3 extends over 13 amino acids. The V end lost 6 bases, the J end lost 2 bases, and 10 bases lay between the germline ends. Regarding time point: inflamed ileum from the surgical specimen. The assay was immunoSEQ multiplex PCR, and TCRdb's table has in-frame clones only and misses some. The sample shows about 3,300 clones, about 92% of them seen only once. This clone was recorded once. This TCR derives from an adult with Crohn's disease. The sequencing sample was made of ileal tissue. The chain recombines TRBV18 with TRBJ2-5, with a possible D match to TRBD2 (5 bases). CDR3 bases: TGTGCCAGCTCGCGGGCTTCTCAAGAGACCCAGTACTTC. It codes for CASSRASQETQYF.